This T cell receptor beta chain was sequenced in a study of blood T cell repertoires in COVID-19. Looking at the study overall: Whether acute or convalescent, the COVID-19 samples came from the United States, Italy and Spain. Sources were T cells, B-cell-depleted T cells, or PBMCs; the material itself was cDNA or gDNA.

Study processing details: Counts of nucleated cells, estimated from reference gene primer amplification, were obtained. Libraries were prepared by immunoSEQ multiplex PCR; TCRdb keeps only in-frame clonotypes and omits some of them. The V and J calls and clone size were taken over from that table, and D and trimming were inferred from the DNA. The table includes 30,000 to 40,000 clones, roughly 84% detected once. V dropped 5 bases and J dropped 3 bases, with 10 bases sitting between them. CDR3 size: 13 residues. This receptor was obtained from a man aged 55 to 70 with COVID-19, enrolled during active disease. The specimen was peripheral blood. This chain links TRBV12-3 or TRBV12-4 with TRBJ1-2, with no clear D. The CDR3 loop is CASSGTVDYGYTF. For the CDR3, the DNA is TGTGCCAGCAGTGGAACAGTGGACTATGGCTACACCTTC.